Detailed here is one TCR beta chain. This entry comes from a study of blood T cell repertoires in COVID-19. The wider study: Italy, Spain and the United States were the sources of the convalescent and acute COVID-19 samples.

V was shortened by 1 base and J by 10 bases, with 12 bases between the two germline ends. This CDR3 spans 13 amino acids. The germline CDR1 and CDR2 sequences are SGHRS and YFSETQ. In the study's own analysis: Reference gene primers were amplified, and this amplification served to estimate nucleated cell counts. Using immunoSEQ multiplex PCR, the repertoire was profiled, and TCRdb retains in-frame clones only, with some absent. V and J calls and clone size are given by that table; D and trimming were obtained from the DNA. The sample has approximately 150,000 clones, more than 75% seen once. This chain connects TRBV5-1 to TRBJ2-1; perhaps TRBD1 as D (5 bases). Sequenced sample: peripheral blood. The TCR sequence derives from a human donor with acute or convalescent COVID-19. The donor label of this sample is uncertain. The CDR3 protein is CASSLSGPGEQFF. CDR3 DNA: TGCGCCAGCAGCTTGTCAGGGCCAGGGGAGCAGTTCTTC.